Listed below are T cell receptor beta chains from one sample, sequenced in a study of Ad26.COV2.S vaccination and SARS-CoV-2 variants. Measured with immunoSEQ multiplex PCR; TCRdb has only the in-frame clones, and not every one. Of around 250,000 clones detected, roughly 89% appear once; the ten largest clones hold nearly 3%. The sample was peripheral blood, taken in a trial of Ad26.COV2.S vaccine versus placebo. The receptors shown here come from a person between 18 and 60 years old who received the Ad26.COV2.S COVID-19 vaccine or a placebo. The conserved cysteine and the conserved F or W are not part of the CDR3 here. The size entry is marked missing in some rows and otherwise reads once, few, many or a size class.

V gene,clone size,J gene,CDR3 protein
TRBV27,-,TRBJ2-1,ASSLRQSRGHNEQF
TRBV7-3,-,TRBJ2-2,ASSLETREPWNTGELF
TRBV9,-,TRBJ2-1,ASSGHARTGLLNEQF
TRBV27,few,TRBJ2-1,ASNRGLAGGLTYNEQF
TRBV7-3,-,TRBJ1-2,ASSFSPTSWYGYT
TRBV6-1,-,TRBJ2-5,ASSEALLAGGQETQY
TRBV7-2,-,TRBJ2-2,ASSLVMISGTGELF
TRBV11-2,-,TRBJ1-2,ASSGKGMRMFYGYT
TRBV30,-,TRBJ1-4,AWSPLAGGEEKLF
TRBV2,-,TRBJ2-7,ASSEQGTSYEQY